The rows below give T cell receptor beta chains drawn from one sample of a study of cytomegalovirus exposure and HLA in healthy donors. Only in-frame clones appear in the TCRdb table, and some are missing; sequencing was by immunoSEQ multiplex PCR. The table records roughly 170,000 clones, about 65% of them present only once. The sequenced material came from PBMCs. These receptor sequences come from a girl aged 10 to 17 in good health and CMV-seronegative. The CDR3 runs from the conserved cysteine through the conserved F or W. The D gene is left open where the match is weak. Part of the rows lack a size; the others show once, few, many or a class for expanded clones.

cdr3_aa	cdr3_nt	clone_size	j_call	v_call	d_call
CASSPFRGPGNTIYF	TGTGCCAGCAGCCCCTTTAGGGGCCCTGGAAACACCATATATTTT	NA	TRBJ1-3	TRBV7-2	NA
CASSLGGFLDTGELFF	TGTGCCAGCAGCTTAGGAGGGTTTCTAGACACCGGGGAGCTGTTTTTT	NA	TRBJ2-2	TRBV11-2	NA
CASSEAGSGEETQYF	TGTGCCAGCAGTGAAGCGGGCAGTGGGGAGGAGACCCAGTACTTC	NA	TRBJ2-5	TRBV2	NA
CASSPSYSDSYNEQFF	TGCGCCAGCAGCCCGAGTTACTCGGACAGCTACAATGAGCAGTTCTTC	NA	TRBJ2-1	TRBV5-1	NA
CASISLDFTDTQYF	TGTGCCAGCATTAGCCTAGACTTCACAGATACGCAGTATTTT	NA	TRBJ2-3	TRBV6-1	NA
CAIRRTSGGPVSQYF	TGTGCCATCAGACGGACTAGCGGGGGGCCGGTCTCCCAGTATTTT	NA	TRBJ2-3	TRBV10-3	TRBD2
CASSLYRGRGTEAFF	TGTGCCAGCAGCCTCTACAGGGGTCGGGGAACTGAAGCTTTCTTT	NA	TRBJ1-1	TRBV5-8	TRBD1
CAIRLASNEQFF	TGTGCCATACGACTAGCGTCCAATGAGCAGTTCTTC	NA	TRBJ2-1	TRBV10-3	TRBD2
CASSVFTGAYGYTF	TGTGCCAGCAGTGTATTTACAGGGGCCTATGGCTACACCTTC	NA	TRBJ1-2	TRBV6-5	TRBD1
CSVAAVNNQPQHF	TGCAGCGTTGCGGCGGTGAACAATCAGCCCCAGCATTTT	NA	TRBJ1-5	TRBV29-1	NA
CASSLSGGAYEQFF	TGCGCCAGCAGCTTGAGCGGGGGGGCGTATGAGCAGTTCTTC	NA	TRBJ2-1	TRBV5-1	TRBD2
CASSEAQGGAGSPLHF	TGTGCCAGCAGTGAAGCGCAAGGGGGCGCGGGATCACCCCTCCACTTT	NA	TRBJ1-6	TRBV6-1	TRBD1
CASSRTGNQPQHF	TGCGCCAGCAGCAGGACAGGTAATCAGCCCCAGCATTTT	NA	TRBJ1-5	TRBV10-2	TRBD1
CASSYGTGPTGELFF	TGTGCCAGCAGTTACGGGACAGGCCCTACCGGGGAGCTGTTTTTT	NA	TRBJ2-2	TRBV6-5	TRBD1
CASSLSQGNYGYTF	TGTGCCAGCAGCTTGTCACAGGGGAACTATGGCTACACCTTC	NA	TRBJ1-2	TRBV5-4	TRBD1
CASSQGTGVITEAFF	TGCGCCAGCAGCCAGGGGACAGGGGTTATCACTGAAGCTTTCTTT	NA	TRBJ1-1	TRBV5-1	TRBD1
CASSLQGNTEAFF	TGTGCCAGCTCACTACAGGGGAACACTGAAGCTTTCTTT	NA	TRBJ1-1	TRBV18	NA
CASSPGTALHYGYTF	TGCGCCAGCAGCCCGGGGACAGCCCTTCACTATGGCTACACCTTC	NA	TRBJ1-2	TRBV5-1	TRBD1
CASSEQGFAGELFF	TGCGCCAGCAGTGAACAGGGGTTCGCCGGGGAGCTGTTTTTT	NA	TRBJ2-2	TRBV10-1	TRBD1
CASSLDQVVITEAFF	TGCGCCAGCAGCTTGGACCAGGTCGTTATCACTGAAGCTTTCTTT	NA	TRBJ1-1	TRBV5-1	NA
CASSLGPTSTDTQYF	TGTGCCAGCAGCTTGGGCCCTACTAGCACAGATACGCAGTATTTT	NA	TRBJ2-3	TRBV5-6	NA
CASSLGGTQSGANVLTF	TGTGCCAGCAGCTTAGGCGGCACTCAATCTGGGGCCAACGTCCTGACTTTC	few	TRBJ2-6	TRBV7-9	NA
CASSPGGVVRFF	TGTGCCAGTAGTCCCGGAGGGGTAGTTCGGTTCTTC	NA	TRBJ2-1	TRBV19	NA
CASSLGAYSGANVLTF	TGTGCCAGCAGCTTAGGGGCATACTCTGGGGCCAACGTCCTGACTTTC	NA	TRBJ2-6	TRBV11-2	NA
CASSLPPGQGVEQYF	TGTGCCAGCAGCCTCCCCCCGGGACAGGGTGTCGAGCAGTACTTC	NA	TRBJ2-7	TRBV13	TRBD1
CASSEGRPEQFF	TGTGCCAGCAGTGAGGGGCGACCAGAGCAGTTCTTC	NA	TRBJ2-1	TRBV2	NA
CASSLGQGPGEQYF	TGTGCCAGCAGCTTGGGGCAGGGGCCCGGGGAGCAGTACTTC	NA	TRBJ2-7	TRBV5-4	NA
CASSEGFSSGNTIYF	TGTGCCAGCAGCGAGGGATTTAGCTCTGGAAACACCATATATTTT	NA	TRBJ1-3	TRBV11-2	NA
CASSQDSRGMGAFF	TGTGCCAGCAGCCAAGATTCCCGGGGGATGGGGGCTTTCTTT	once	TRBJ1-1	TRBV14	NA
CASSLSMEGEQYF	TGCGCCAGCAGCTTATCGATGGAGGGCGAGCAGTACTTC	NA	TRBJ2-7	TRBV5-1	NA
CASSPKQGYPNNEQFF	TGCGCCAGCAGCCCAAAACAGGGATACCCCAACAATGAGCAGTTCTTC	NA	TRBJ2-1	TRBV5-1	NA
CASSLMTGNQPQHF	TGTGCCAGCAGCTTAATGACAGGGAATCAGCCCCAGCATTTT	NA	TRBJ1-5	TRBV11-2	TRBD1
CASSEERDQPQHF	TGTGCCAGCAGTGAAGAGAGGGATCAGCCCCAGCATTTT	NA	TRBJ1-5	TRBV6-1	NA
CSVEDLAGGSEQYF	TGCAGCGTTGAAGATCTTGCAGGGGGTAGCGAGCAGTACTTC	NA	TRBJ2-7	TRBV29-1	TRBD1
CASRLTSGQETQYF	TGCGCCAGCAGACTAACTAGCGGGCAAGAGACCCAGTACTTC	NA	TRBJ2-5	TRBV5-1	TRBD2
CASSLKLQGGNSPLHF	TGCGCCAGCAGCTTGAAACTGCAGGGAGGGAATTCACCCCTCCACTTT	once	TRBJ1-6	TRBV5-1	NA
CASSTGTGANVLTF	TGTGCCAGCAGCACAGGGACTGGGGCCAACGTCCTGACTTTC	NA	TRBJ2-6	TRBV11-2	NA
CASSLGGLAGIAKNIQYF	TGTGCCAGCAGCTTAGGGGGGCTAGCGGGGATAGCCAAAAACATTCAGTACTTC	NA	TRBJ2-4	TRBV7-6	TRBD2
CASSYAPSANTGELFF	TGTGCCAGCAGTTACGCCCCCAGCGCGAACACCGGGGAGCTGTTTTTT	few	TRBJ2-2	TRBV6-5	NA
CASSVPPGQGDGEQYF	TGTGCCAGCAGTGTACCCCCGGGACAGGGGGACGGCGAGCAGTACTTC	NA	TRBJ2-7	TRBV25-1	TRBD1
CASTRGRGTNTGELFF	TGTGCCAGCACAAGAGGAAGGGGAACAAACACCGGGGAGCTGTTTTTT	NA	TRBJ2-2	TRBV2	NA
CSVTGTDYNEQFF	TGCAGCGTAACAGGAACGGATTACAATGAGCAGTTCTTC	NA	TRBJ2-1	TRBV29-1	NA